The 27 T cell receptor beta chains in this list originate from one sample, sequenced in a study of early T cells in non-severe SARS-CoV-2 infection. TCRdb fed the 5' RACE reads into MiXCR, producing one record per CDR3 protein. The sample shows roughly 65,000 distinct CDR3 sequences, approximately 12% of them seen only once. Sequencing was carried out using whole blood. Receptors originate from an adult who was a healthcare worker with PCR-confirmed SARS-CoV-2 infection or an uninfected control (not recorded which).

The chain recombines TRBV25-1 with TRBJ1-2; D may be TRBD1 (6 bases). The V end lost 6 bases, the J end lost 4 bases, and 15 bases lay between the germline ends. The CDR3 has 14 amino acids. Per the germline V gene, CDR1 is MGHDK and CDR2 is SYGVNS. CDR3: CASSPDSSRYGYTF. For the CDR3, the DNA is TGTGCCAGCAGCCCGGACAGTTCCCGCTATGGCTACACCTTC.

This clonotype has a count of ten or more. The chain is built from TRBV6-5 and TRBJ1-6; 11 bases agree with TRBD1. Germline-derived CDR1 and CDR2 are MNHEY and SVGAGI. The J segment lost 9 bases and the V segment lost 5 bases, leaving 6 bases of the junction unmatched. CDR3 size: 15 residues. The CDR3 DNA sequence: TGTGCCAGCAGTCAGGGGACAGGGGGTTTTTCACCCCTCCACTTT. The encoded protein is CASSQGTGGFSPLHF.

This clonotype was found many times. The chain has TRBV13 and TRBJ2-1, with D unresolved. The CDR3 is made up of 15 amino acids. V shed 5 bases and J shed 5 bases, with 16 bases lying between them. CDR1 is PRHDT, CDR2 FYEKMQ, per germline (reference sequence). The CDR3, as DNA: TGTGCCAGCAGCGTGGGCCAAAGGTCCCACAATGAGCAGTTCTTC. Protein product: CASSVGQRSHNEQFF.

The rearrangement uses TRBV9 and TRBJ2-7; D ambiguous. Germline loops: CDR1 SGDLS, CDR2 YYNGEE. V lost 0 bases, J lost 4 bases, and 11 bases lay in between. This CDR3 has 14 amino acids. The CDR3 sequence: CASSVVVATYEQYF. In DNA, the CDR3 is TGTGCCAGCAGCGTAGTGGTAGCCACATACGAGCAGTACTTC.

The V gene is TRBV29-1, the J gene TRBJ1-2, with unresolved D. The CDR3 sequence is 13 residues long. Trimming took 4 bases from V and 4 from J, leaving 13 bases between them. Germline V gene sequence: CDR1 SQVTM, CDR2 ANQGSEA. CDR3 coding DNA: TGCAGCGTTGTCTTCGGTGATAGCTATGGCTACACCTTC. Encoded protein: CSVVFGDSYGYTF.

The sample holds many counts of this clonotype. The chain combines TRBV7-2 with TRBJ1-1; 9 nucleotides line up with TRBD1. Germline loops: CDR1 SGHTA, CDR2 FQGNSA. There are 13 residues in the CDR3. V gave up 5 bases and J gave up 3 bases; unmatched junction bases: 1. This CDR3 reads CASSRQGDTEAFF. The CDR3 DNA is TGTGCCAGCAGCCGACAGGGGGACACTGAAGCTTTCTTT.

The chain uses TRBV30 and TRBJ2-7; D is possibly TRBD2 (5 bases). Germline V gene sequence: CDR1 GTSNPN, CDR2 SVGIG (reference sequence). The CDR3 consists of 13 residues. V was trimmed by 3 bases and J by 6 bases, leaving 15 bases between them. For the CDR3, the DNA is TGTGCCTGGAGCCGGGGTGGGCCGGGCGAGCAGTACTTC. Its protein product is CAWSRGGPGEQYF. Full variable domain (missing parts from reference TRBV30 and TRBJ2-7): SQTIHQWPATLVQPVGSPLSLECTVEGTSNPNLYWYRQAAGRGLQLLFYSVGIGQISSEVPQNLSASRPQDRQFILSSKKLLLSDSGFYLCAWSRGGPGEQYFGPGTRLTVT.

This rearrangement joins TRBV5-1 to TRBJ2-7; 8 bases are shared with TRBD2. J lost 5 bases, V lost 5 bases, and 9 bases had no gene match. Per the germline V gene, CDR1 is SGHRS and CDR2 is YFSETQ. This CDR3 region has 14 residues. The CDR3 sequence: CASSDSRGDHEQYF. The CDR3 DNA follows: TGCGCCAGCAGTGACTCGCGGGGGGACCACGAGCAGTACTTC.

The chain employs TRBV5-4 and TRBJ2-5; tentatively, D is TRBD1 (5 bases). Trimming shortened V by 2 bases and J by 1 base, and 9 bases separated the two germline ends. Germline V CDR1 and CDR2: SGHNT, YYREEE (reference sequence). The CDR3 runs 14 residues. The CDR3 DNA follows: TGTGCCAGCAGCTTTGTGGGGCCCCAAGAGACCCAGTACTTC. Protein: CASSFVGPQETQYF.

This clonotype turned up a few times. The chain recombines TRBV7-9 with TRBJ1-6, with 7 positions matching TRBD1. The ends lost 5 bases at V and 9 bases at J; junction bases unmatched: 4. Germline V gene sequence: CDR1 SEHNR, CDR2 FQNEAQ (reference sequence). The CDR3 loop spans 13 amino acids. The CDR3 region has the DNA TGTGCCAGCAGCGGGGGGACAGCTTCACCCCTCCACTTT. Amino acid sequence: CASSGGTASPLHF.

The genes are TRBV20-1 and TRBJ2-7; 7 nucleotides match TRBD1. CDR3 size: 13 residues. After removal of 0 bases from V and 7 bases from J, the junction contained 6 bases not matched to a gene. Per the germline V gene, CDR1 is DFQATT and CDR2 is SNEGSKA (reference sequence). CDR3 amino acids: CSARDGQAGEQYF. Here the CDR3 DNA reads TGCAGTGCTAGAGATGGACAGGCCGGGGAGCAGTACTTC.

Of note for this clonotype: A read error is possible here, since a much larger clone lies one base away. The chain recombines TRBV7-9 with TRBJ2-2; D unclear. Trimming removed 5 bases from V and 9 bases from J, with 19 bases in between. Germline V gives CDR1 SEHNR, CDR2 FQNEAQ (reference sequence). The CDR3 is made up of 15 amino acids. CDR3 DNA: TGTGCCAGCAGCCCCAATCCTCCCGGACCCTGGGAGCTGTTTTTT. Protein sequence: CASSPNPPGPWELFF.

The chain combines TRBV12-5 with TRBJ2-7; no firm D call. The assigned J gene may be wrong: the sequence end matches TRBJ2-1 better. CDR3 length: 11 amino acids. Germline values: CDR1 LGHNT, CDR2 FRNRAP. The CDR3 here is CASGSNYEQFF. The CDR3 region has the DNA TGTGCTAGTGGTTCCAACTACGAGCAGTTCTTC.

Many counts were recorded for this clonotype. The gene calls are TRBV2 and TRBJ1-2, with D possibly matching TRBD1 (6 bases). CDR3 size: 14 residues. Deletions cut 6 bases from V and 1 base from J, with 12 bases between. Germline CDR1 and CDR2: SNHLY and FYNNEI. The CDR3 nucleotides read TGTGCCAGCAGATTGAGAGGGGGTAACTATGGCTACACCTTC. This sequence encodes CASRLRGGNYGYTF.

This clonotype was seen ten or more times. This sequence joins TRBV7-2 and TRBJ2-5; D gene unclear. Trimming removed 2 bases at V and 4 bases at J, with 8 bases between. CDR1 SGHTA and CDR2 FQGNSA come from the germline V gene. The CDR3 covers 13 residues. The CDR3 bases are TGTGCCAGCAGCTTAAGTCCACGAGAGACCCAGTACTTC. Translated, it gives CASSLSPRETQYF.

This clonotype has just a few counts. The junction does not match germline at one end; this may be a read error. The rearrangement links TRBV6-5 to TRBJ2-2, with 9 bases matching TRBD1. Germline CDR1 is MNHEY and CDR2 is SVGAGI. CDR3 length: 15 amino acids. The CDR3: CANSRGQGPTGELFF. The CDR3 region has the DNA TGTGCCAACAGTCGGGGACAGGGTCCAACCGGGGAGCTGTTTTTT.

This chain links TRBV6-2 or TRBV6-3 with TRBJ1-6, with 7 bases fitting TRBD1. CDR1 is MNHEY, CDR2 SVGEGT, per germline. Trimming removed 5 bases from V and 7 bases from J; junction bases left unmatched: 14. The CDR3 extends over 17 amino acids. CDR3 DNA sequence: TGTGCCAGCAGTCAGAACAGGGGTGGAATATACAATTCACCCCTCCACTTT. Residues: CASSQNRGGIYNSPLHF.

The sample holds many counts of this clonotype. V gene TRBV29-1 combines with J gene TRBJ2-3, with a tentative D call TRBD2 (6 bases). The CDR3 sequence is 13 residues long. Germline CDR1 is SQVTM and CDR2 is ANQGSEA. V gave up 4 bases and J gave up 5 bases, with 13 bases separating them. The CDR3 protein is CSVAWDFIDTQYF. Here the CDR3 DNA reads TGCAGCGTTGCTTGGGACTTTATAGATACGCAGTATTTT.

This chain uses TRBV4-1 with TRBJ2-1, with 16 bases matching TRBD2. The CDR3 runs 20 residues. After removal of 0 bases from V and 4 bases from J, the junction contained 9 bases not matched to a gene. From germline, CDR1 is MGHRA and CDR2 YSYEKL. Here the CDR3 DNA reads TGCGCCAGCAGCCAAGACCCCCCTGGGACTAGCGGGGGGGGGTACAATGAGCAGTTCTTC. This gives the protein CASSQDPPGTSGGGYNEQFF.

This clonotype was found a few times. The chain carries TRBV27 and TRBJ2-7; D is unclear. Germline assignment: CDR1 MNHEY and CDR2 SMNVEV (reference sequence). This CDR3 contains 12 residues. V was trimmed by 5 bases and J by 7 bases, leaving 12 bases between them. The DNA for the CDR3 is TGTGCCAGCAGTACCCGCGGTTTGGAGCAGTACTTC. Translation gives CASSTRGLEQYF.

This clonotype was seen a few times. The chain recombines TRBV9 with TRBJ2-7; D is undetermined. V gave up 0 bases and J gave up 1 base, with 5 bases separating them. The CDR3 totals 13 residues. Germline V gene sequence: CDR1 SGDLS, CDR2 YYNGEE. The CDR3 DNA reads TGTGCCAGCAGCGTAGGGGATTCCTACGAGCAGTACTTC. As protein: CASSVGDSYEQYF.

This clonotype came up many times. J is TRBJ2-1 and V is TRBV10-3, with 7 bases lining up with TRBD2. CDR3 length: 17 residues. After removal of 0 bases from V and 3 bases from J, the junction contained 8 bases not matched to a gene. Germline V gene data show CDR1 as ENHRY and CDR2 as SYGVKD. CDR3 bases: TGTGCCATCAGTGAGTCTGGGCGGGCTAGCGGCTACAATGAGCAGTTCTTC. It codes for CAISESGRASGYNEQFF.

The gene calls are TRBV12-3 or TRBV12-4 and TRBJ1-1; D is undetermined. V was clipped by 1 base and J by 1 base, with 13 bases between them. This CDR3 is built from 16 residues. As DNA, the CDR3 is TGTGCCAGCAGTTTAGGAGGTTCGATTTCGAACACTGAAGCTTTCTTT. Protein: CASSLGGSISNTEAFF.

This clonotype was seen at least ten times. The chain has TRBV5-1 and TRBJ2-5; 9 bases map to TRBD2. The CDR3 has 14 amino acids. Germline V lookup: CDR1 SGHRS, CDR2 YFSETQ. Trimming cost V 3 bases and J 3 bases; bases outside gene matches: 3. CDR3 protein: CASSWVAGEETQYF. CDR3 coding DNA: TGCGCCAGCAGCTGGGTAGCGGGGGAAGAGACCCAGTACTTC. Full variable domain (missing parts from reference TRBV5-1 and TRBJ2-5): KAGVTQTPRYLIKTRGQQVTLSCSPISGHRSVSWYQQTPGQGLQFLFEYFSETQRNKGNFPGRFSGRQFSNSRSEMNVSTLELGDSALYLCASSWVAGEETQYFGPGTRLLVL.

The gene calls are TRBV9 and TRBJ2-3; tentatively, D is TRBD1 (7 bases). Trimming pared 0 bases from V and 1 base from J, leaving 12 bases between. CDR3 length: 16 amino acids. Looked up from germline, CDR1 is SGDLS and CDR2 is YYNGEE. The DNA for the CDR3 is TGTGCCAGCAGCGTAGGAGGCAGGGGGGGCACAGATACGCAGTATTTT. Amino acid sequence: CASSVGGRGGTDTQYF.

V gene TRBV18 combines with J gene TRBJ1-6; the D is unclear. Germline CDR1 is KGHSH and CDR2 is LQKENI. V lost 6 bases, J lost 4 bases, and 16 bases lay in between. This CDR3 has 16 residues. CDR3 region: CASSPTRQAYNSPLHF. CDR3 DNA: TGTGCCAGCTCCCCTACTCGCCAGGCTTATAATTCACCCCTCCACTTT. Together with reference TRBV18 and TRBJ1-6, the CDR3 gives the full variable domain: NAGVMQNPRHLVRRRGQEARLRCSPMKGHSHVYWYRQLPEEGLKFMVYLQKENIIDESGMPKERFSAEFPKEGPSILRIQQVVRGDSAAYFCASSPTRQAYNSPLHFGNGTRLTVT.

In this sample, this clonotype turned up many times. CDR3 amino acids: CASSLSSGGPETQYF. The CDR3 DNA sequence: TGTGCCAGCAGCTTAAGTAGCGGGGGGCCGGAGACCCAGTACTTC. V is TRBV7-3 and J is TRBJ2-5, with 10 nucleotides matching TRBD2. J was trimmed by 5 bases and V by 1 base; bases with no gene match: 4. The CDR3 length is 15 residues. Germline V gene lookup returns CDR1 SGHTA and CDR2 FQGTGA.